This T cell receptor beta chain was captured in a study of T cell repertoires in cytomegalovirus infection. As for this clonotype: Its antigen is not identified.

Germline V gene lookup returns CDR1 GTSNPN and CDR2 SVGIG (reference sequence). The CDR3 length is 13 residues. V was clipped by 4 bases and J by 4 bases, with 11 bases between them. TCRdb ran MiXCR on the reads and lists one entry per CDR3 protein. The sample lists more than 35,000 distinct CDR3 sequences; roughly 49% were seen once. This TCR came from a human donor in good health (CMV status not recorded). Some clones in this sample may be carry-over from other donors' samples. This rearrangement joins TRBV30 to TRBJ2-1; D remains unclear. The material was CD8+ T cells from cultured PBMCs, obtained from culture after CMV antigen stimulation. This CDR3 reads CAWTHRPYNEQFF. CDR3 coding DNA: TGTGCCTGGACCCACCGTCCTTACAATGAGCAGTTCTTC.